The following is a T cell receptor (beta chain) sequence with its context. Its target is unknown. The record originates from a study of T cell responses to AZD1222 COVID-19 vaccine. Using immunoSEQ multiplex PCR, the repertoire was profiled, and TCRdb retains in-frame clones only, with some absent. The sample shows roughly 120,000 clones, more than 85% of them seen only once. This CDR3 spans 15 amino acids. Trimming pared 4 bases from V and 2 bases from J, leaving 15 bases between. Germline CDR1 SGHRS, CDR2 YFSETQ. Study-wide points: Among those given AZD1222, only five or six were seropositive at baseline.

The receptor comes from an adult in good health. The rearrangement uses TRBV5-1 and TRBJ1-2; no firm D call. The material sequenced was peripheral blood, taken on day 0 of AZD1222 vaccination. The CDR3 protein is CASSPTRTGNYGYTF. The CDR3 coding sequence is TGCGCCAGCAGCCCAACCCGGACGGGAAACTATGGCTACACCTTC.